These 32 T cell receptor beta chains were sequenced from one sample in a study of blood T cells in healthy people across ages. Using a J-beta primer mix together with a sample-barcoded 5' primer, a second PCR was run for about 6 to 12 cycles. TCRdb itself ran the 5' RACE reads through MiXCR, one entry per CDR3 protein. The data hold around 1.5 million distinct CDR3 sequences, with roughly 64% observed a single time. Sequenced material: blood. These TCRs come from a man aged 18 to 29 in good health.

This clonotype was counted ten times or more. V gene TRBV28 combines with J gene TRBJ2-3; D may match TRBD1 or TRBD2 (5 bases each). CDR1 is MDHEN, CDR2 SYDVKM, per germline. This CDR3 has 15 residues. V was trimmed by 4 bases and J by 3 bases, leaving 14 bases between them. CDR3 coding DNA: TGTGCCAGCAGTTCGGGGTTAGGGGAGACAGATACGCAGTATTTT. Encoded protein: CASSSGLGETDTQYF.

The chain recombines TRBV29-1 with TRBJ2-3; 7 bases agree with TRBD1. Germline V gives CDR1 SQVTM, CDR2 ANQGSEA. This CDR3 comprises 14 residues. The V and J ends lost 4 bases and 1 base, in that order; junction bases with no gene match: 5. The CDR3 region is CSVATGVGTDTQYF. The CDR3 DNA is TGCAGCGTTGCAACAGGGGTCGGCACAGATACGCAGTATTTT.

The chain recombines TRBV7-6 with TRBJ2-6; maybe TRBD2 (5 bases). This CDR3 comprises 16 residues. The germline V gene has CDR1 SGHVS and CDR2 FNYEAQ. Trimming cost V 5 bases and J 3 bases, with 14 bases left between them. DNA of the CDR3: TGTGCCAGCAGCCTCACAACTAGTTTTGGGGCCAACGTCCTGACTTTC. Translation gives CASSLTTSFGANVLTF. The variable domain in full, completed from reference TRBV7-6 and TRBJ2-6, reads GAGVSQSPRYKVTKRGQDVALRCDPISGHVSLYWYRQALGQGPEFLTYFNYEAQQDKSGLPNDRFSAERPEGSISTLTIQRTEQRDSAMYRCASSLTTSFGANVLTFGAGSRLTVL.

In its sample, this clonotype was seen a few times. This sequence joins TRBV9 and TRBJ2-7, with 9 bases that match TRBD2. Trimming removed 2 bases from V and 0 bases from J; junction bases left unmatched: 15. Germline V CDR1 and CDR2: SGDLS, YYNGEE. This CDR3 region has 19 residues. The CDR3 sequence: CASSVRWLAGRLSSYEQYF. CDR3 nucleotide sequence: TGTGCCAGCAGCGTGAGATGGCTAGCGGGAAGATTGAGCTCCTACGAGCAGTACTTC.

CDR3: CASSLDRLAGGPADTQYF. CDR3 in DNA: TGTGCCAGCAGCTTAGATCGGCTAGCGGGAGGGCCAGCAGATACGCAGTATTTT. This chain connects TRBV7-2 to TRBJ2-3; 12 bases fit TRBD2. The length of the CDR3 is 18 residues. Germline CDR1 is SGHTA and CDR2 is FQGNSA. J gave up 4 bases and V 1 base, and 9 bases lay outside the gene matches. The complete variable domain, with remaining parts taken from reference TRBV7-2 and TRBJ2-3, reads GAGVSQSPSNKVTEKGKDVELRCDPISGHTALYWYRQSLGQGLEFLIYFQGNSAPDKSGLPSDRFSAERTGGSVSTLTIQRTQQEDSAVYLCASSLDRLAGGPADTQYFGPGTRLTVL.

CDR3 sequence: CASSSPLGNNEQFF. CDR3 coding DNA: TGTGCCAGCAGCTCGCCGCTGGGGAACAATGAGCAGTTCTTC. This chain uses TRBV11-3 with TRBJ2-1; D ambiguous. The V end was cut by 4 bases, the J end by 5 bases, with 12 bases between. Germline V gene data show CDR1 as SGHNT and CDR2 as YENEEA. The CDR3 loop spans 14 amino acids.

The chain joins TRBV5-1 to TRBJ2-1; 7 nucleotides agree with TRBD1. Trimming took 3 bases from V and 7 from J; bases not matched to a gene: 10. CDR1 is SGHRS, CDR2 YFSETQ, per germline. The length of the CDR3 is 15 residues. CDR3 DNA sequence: TGCGCCAGCAGCTCGGGGTGGGACAGAGGGAATGAGCAGTTCTTC. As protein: CASSSGWDRGNEQFF.

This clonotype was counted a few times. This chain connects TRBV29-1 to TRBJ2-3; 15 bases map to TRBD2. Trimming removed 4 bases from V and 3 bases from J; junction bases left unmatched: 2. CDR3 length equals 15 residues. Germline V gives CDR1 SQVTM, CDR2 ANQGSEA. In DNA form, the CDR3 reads TGCAGCGTTGTCGGGACTAGCGGGGGGACAGATACGCAGTATTTT. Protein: CSVVGTSGGTDTQYF.

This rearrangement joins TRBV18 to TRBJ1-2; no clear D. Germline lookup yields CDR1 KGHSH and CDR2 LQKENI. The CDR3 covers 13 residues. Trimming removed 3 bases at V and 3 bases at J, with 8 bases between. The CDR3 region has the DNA TGTGCCAGCTCACCGGCCAGCGACTATGGCTACACCTTC. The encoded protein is CASSPASDYGYTF.

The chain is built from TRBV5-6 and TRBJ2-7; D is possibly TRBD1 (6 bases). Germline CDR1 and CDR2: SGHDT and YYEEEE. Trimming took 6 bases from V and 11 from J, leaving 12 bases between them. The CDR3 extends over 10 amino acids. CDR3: CASTQDRKYF. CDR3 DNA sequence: TGTGCCAGCACCCAGGACAGAAAGTACTTC.

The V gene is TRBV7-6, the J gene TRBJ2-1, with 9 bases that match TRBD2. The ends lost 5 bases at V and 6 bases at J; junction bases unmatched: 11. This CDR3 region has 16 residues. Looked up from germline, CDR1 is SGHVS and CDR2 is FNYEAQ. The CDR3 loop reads CASSPRIAGAANEQFF. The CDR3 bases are TGTGCCAGCAGCCCACGTATAGCGGGAGCTGCCAATGAGCAGTTCTTC.

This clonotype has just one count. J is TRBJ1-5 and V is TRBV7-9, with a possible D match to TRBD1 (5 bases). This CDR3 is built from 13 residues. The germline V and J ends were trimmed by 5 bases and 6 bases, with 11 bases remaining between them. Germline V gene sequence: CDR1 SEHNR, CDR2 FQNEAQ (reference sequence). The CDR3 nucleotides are TGTGCCAGCAGCCCGATTGGGGGTCAGCCCCAGCATTTT. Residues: CASSPIGGQPQHF.

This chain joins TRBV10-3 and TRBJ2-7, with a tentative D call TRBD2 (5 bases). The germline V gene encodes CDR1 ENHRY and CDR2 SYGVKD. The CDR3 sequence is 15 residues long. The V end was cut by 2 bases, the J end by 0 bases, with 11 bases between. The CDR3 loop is CAISEPRDSSYEQYF. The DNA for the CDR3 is TGTGCCATCAGTGAGCCGAGGGATTCCTCCTACGAGCAGTACTTC.

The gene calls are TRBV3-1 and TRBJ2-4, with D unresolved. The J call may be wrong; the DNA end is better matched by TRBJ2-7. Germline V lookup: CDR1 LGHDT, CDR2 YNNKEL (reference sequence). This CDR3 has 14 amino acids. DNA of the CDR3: TGTGCCAGCAGCCAGTCGCGGTGGCAATACGAGCAGTACTTC. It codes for CASSQSRWQYEQYF.

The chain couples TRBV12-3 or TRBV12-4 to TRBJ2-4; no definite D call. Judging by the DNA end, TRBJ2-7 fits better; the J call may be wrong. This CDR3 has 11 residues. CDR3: CASRMAYEQYF. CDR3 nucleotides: TGTGCCAGCAGAATGGCCTACGAGCAGTACTTC.

CDR3 bases: TGCGCCAGCAGCCAAGATAGGGAATATAGCAATCAGCCCCAGCATTTT. Amino acid sequence: CASSQDREYSNQPQHF. The V and J genes are TRBV4-3 and TRBJ1-5; D gene uncertain. In germline, CDR1 is LGHNA, CDR2 YSLEER. V lost 0 bases, J lost 0 bases, and 9 bases lay in between. The CDR3 consists of 16 residues.

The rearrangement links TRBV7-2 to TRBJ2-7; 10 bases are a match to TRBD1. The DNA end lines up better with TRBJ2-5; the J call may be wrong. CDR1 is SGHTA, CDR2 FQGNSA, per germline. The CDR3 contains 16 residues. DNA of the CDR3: TGTGCCAGCAGCTTGGGGGGACAGGGGTTTTGGGAGACCCAGTACTTC. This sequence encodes CASSLGGQGFWETQYF.

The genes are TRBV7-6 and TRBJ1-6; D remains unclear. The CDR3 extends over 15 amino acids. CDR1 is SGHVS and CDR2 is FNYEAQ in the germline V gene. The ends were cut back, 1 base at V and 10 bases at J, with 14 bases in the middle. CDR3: CASSLGAQDGSPLHF. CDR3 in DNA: TGTGCCAGCAGCTTAGGGGCCCAAGATGGGTCACCCCTCCACTTT.

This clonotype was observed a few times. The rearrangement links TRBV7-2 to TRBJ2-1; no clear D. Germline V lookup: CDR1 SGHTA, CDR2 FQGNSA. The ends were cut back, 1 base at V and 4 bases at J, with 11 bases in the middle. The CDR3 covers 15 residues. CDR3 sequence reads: CASSLDGSTYNEQFF. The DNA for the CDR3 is TGTGCCAGCAGCTTAGACGGCAGTACTTACAATGAGCAGTTCTTC.

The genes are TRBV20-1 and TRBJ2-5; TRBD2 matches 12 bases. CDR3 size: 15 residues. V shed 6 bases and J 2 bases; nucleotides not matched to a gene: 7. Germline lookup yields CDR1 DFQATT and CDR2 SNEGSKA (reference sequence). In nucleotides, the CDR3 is TGCAGTGCCCGGACTAGCGGGGACGGGCAAGAGACCCAGTACTTC. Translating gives CSARTSGDGQETQYF.

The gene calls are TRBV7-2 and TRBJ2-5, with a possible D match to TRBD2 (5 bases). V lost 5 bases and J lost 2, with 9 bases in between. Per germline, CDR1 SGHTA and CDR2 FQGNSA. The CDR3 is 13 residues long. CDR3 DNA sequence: TGTGCCAGCAGCAACGACTATCAAGAGACCCAGTACTTC. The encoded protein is CASSNDYQETQYF.

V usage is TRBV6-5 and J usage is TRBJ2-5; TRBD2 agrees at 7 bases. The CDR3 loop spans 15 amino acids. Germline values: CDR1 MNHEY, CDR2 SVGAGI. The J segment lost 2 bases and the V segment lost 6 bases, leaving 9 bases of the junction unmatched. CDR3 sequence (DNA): TGTGCCAGCAGCTCAAGCGGGGTCAGGCAAGAGACCCAGTACTTC. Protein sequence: CASSSSGVRQETQYF.

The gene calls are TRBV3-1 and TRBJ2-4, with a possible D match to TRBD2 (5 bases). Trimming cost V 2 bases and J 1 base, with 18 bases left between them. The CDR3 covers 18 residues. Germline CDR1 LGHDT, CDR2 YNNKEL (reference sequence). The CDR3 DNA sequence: TGTGCCAGCAGCCAACCCTTAGACGGAGGAGCGGCCAAAAACATTCAGTACTTC. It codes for CASSQPLDGGAAKNIQYF.

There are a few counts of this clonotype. As DNA, the CDR3 is TGTGCCAGCAGTGAACGCGGATCCACTCAGCCCCAGCATTTT. The encoded protein is CASSERGSTQPQHF. The chain carries TRBV25-1 and TRBJ1-5; D gene ambiguous. The CDR3 runs to 14 residues. The V end lost 2 bases, the J end lost 6 bases, and 11 bases lay between the germline ends. In germline, CDR1 is MGHDK, CDR2 SYGVNS.

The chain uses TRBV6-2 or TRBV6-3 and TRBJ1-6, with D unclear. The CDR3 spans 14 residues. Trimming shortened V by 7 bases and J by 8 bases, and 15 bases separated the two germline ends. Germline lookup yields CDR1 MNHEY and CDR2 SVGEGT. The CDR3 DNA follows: TGTGCCAGCACCCCTGCGGGTAGTGATTCACCCCTCCACTTT. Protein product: CASTPAGSDSPLHF.

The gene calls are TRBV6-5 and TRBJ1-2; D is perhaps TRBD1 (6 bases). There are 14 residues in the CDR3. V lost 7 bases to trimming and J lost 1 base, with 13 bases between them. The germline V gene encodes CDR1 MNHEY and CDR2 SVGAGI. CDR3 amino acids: CASKTGSRNYGYTF. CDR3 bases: TGTGCCAGCAAAACAGGGAGTCGTAACTATGGCTACACCTTC.

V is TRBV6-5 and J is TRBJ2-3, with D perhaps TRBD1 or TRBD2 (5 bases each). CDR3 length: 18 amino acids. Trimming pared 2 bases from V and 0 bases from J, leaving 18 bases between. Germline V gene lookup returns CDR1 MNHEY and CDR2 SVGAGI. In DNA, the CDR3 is TGTGCCAGCAGTTACCGCGTCGGGGCAATAACTAGCACAGATACGCAGTATTTT. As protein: CASSYRVGAITSTDTQYF.

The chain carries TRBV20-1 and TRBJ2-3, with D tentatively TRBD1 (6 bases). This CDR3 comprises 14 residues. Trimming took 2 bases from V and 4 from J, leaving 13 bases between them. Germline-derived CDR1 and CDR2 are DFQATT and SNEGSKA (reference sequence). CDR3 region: CSARLQGWADTQYF. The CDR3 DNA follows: TGCAGTGCTAGACTTCAGGGGTGGGCAGATACGCAGTATTTT.

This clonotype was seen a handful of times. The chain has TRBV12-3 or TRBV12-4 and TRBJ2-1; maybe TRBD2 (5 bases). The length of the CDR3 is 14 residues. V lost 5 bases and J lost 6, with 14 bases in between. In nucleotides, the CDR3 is TGTGCCAGCAGTCACGGGAACACCGCCAATGAGCAGTTCTTC. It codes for CASSHGNTANEQFF.

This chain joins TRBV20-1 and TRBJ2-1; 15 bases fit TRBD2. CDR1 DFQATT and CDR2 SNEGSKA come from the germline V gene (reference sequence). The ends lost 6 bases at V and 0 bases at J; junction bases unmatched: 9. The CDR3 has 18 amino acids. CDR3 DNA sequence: TGCAGTGCCCCGGGACTAGCGGGAGGAGGGGGCTCCTACAATGAGCAGTTCTTC. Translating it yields CSAPGLAGGGGSYNEQFF.

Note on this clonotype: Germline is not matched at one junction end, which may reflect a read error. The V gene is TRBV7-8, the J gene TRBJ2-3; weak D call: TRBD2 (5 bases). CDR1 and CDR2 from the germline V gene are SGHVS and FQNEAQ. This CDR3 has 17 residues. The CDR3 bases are TGCGCCAGCAGCTTAGCGCGGATCGTTGAGGTCACAGATACGCAGTATTTT. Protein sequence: CASSLARIVEVTDTQYF.

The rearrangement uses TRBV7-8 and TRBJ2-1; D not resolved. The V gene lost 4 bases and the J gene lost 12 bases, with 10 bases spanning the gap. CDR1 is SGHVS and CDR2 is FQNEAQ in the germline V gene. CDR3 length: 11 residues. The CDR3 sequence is CASSSHKPQFF. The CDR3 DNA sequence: TGTGCCAGCAGCTCTCACAAACCGCAGTTCTTC. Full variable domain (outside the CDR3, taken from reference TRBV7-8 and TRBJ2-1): GAGVSQSPRYKVAKRGQDVALRCDPISGHVSLFWYQQALGQGPEFLTYFQNEAQLDKSGLPSDRFFAERPEGSVSTLKIQRTQQEDSAVYLCASSSHKPQFFGPGTRLTVL.